This T cell receptor (beta chain) comes out of a study of cytomegalovirus exposure and HLA in healthy donors. Study conclusions and caveats: Accurate HLA-A and HLA-B prediction from TCR beta sequences was reported for most subjects. Three chains linked to CMV were shown in vitro to be specific for CMV antigens.

Concerning this clone itself: What it recognizes is unknown.

CDR3 length: 15 amino acids. Trimming shortened V by 4 bases and J by 3 bases, and 12 bases separated the two germline ends. The V gene's germline CDR1 is LGHNA and CDR2 YNFKEQ. The PCR used 60 Vbeta and 13 Jbeta primers. Sequenced by immunoSEQ multiplex PCR; TCRdb stores in-frame clones only, minus some. The sample's table shows roughly 62,000 clones. The genes are TRBV4-2 and TRBJ1-4, with D possibly matching TRBD1 (5 bases). The clonotype originates from a male donor in good health and CMV-seronegative. Input material: PBMCs. DNA of the CDR3: TGTGCCAGCAGCCCCCAGGGTGGGGCTAATGAAAAACTGTTTTTT. Protein: CASSPQGGANEKLFF.